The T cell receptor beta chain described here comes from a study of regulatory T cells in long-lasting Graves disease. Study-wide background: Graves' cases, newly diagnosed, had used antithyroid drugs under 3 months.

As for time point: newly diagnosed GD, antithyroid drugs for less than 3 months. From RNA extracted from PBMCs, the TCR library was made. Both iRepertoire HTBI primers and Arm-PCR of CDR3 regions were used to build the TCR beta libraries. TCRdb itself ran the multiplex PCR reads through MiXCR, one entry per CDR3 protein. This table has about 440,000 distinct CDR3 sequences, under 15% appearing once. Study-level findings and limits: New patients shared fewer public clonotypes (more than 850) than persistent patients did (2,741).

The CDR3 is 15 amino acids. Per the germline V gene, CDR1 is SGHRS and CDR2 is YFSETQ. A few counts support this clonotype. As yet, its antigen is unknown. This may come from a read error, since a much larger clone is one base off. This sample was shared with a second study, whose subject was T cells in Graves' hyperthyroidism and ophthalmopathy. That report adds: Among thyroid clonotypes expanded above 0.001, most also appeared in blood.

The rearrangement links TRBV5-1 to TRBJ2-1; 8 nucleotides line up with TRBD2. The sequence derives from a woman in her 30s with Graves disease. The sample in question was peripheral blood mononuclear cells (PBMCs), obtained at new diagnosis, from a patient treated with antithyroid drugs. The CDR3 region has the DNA TGCGCCGGCAGATTAGCGGGACTAGAGTATAATGAGCAGTTCTTC. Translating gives CAGRLAGLEYNEQFF.